This TCR beta chain was recorded in a study of cytomegalovirus exposure and HLA in healthy donors. Regarding the study as a whole: In a later analysis, across HLA loci, associated TCR counts were highest for DRB1, lowest for HLA-C. Three chains linked to CMV were shown in vitro to be specific for CMV antigens. Prior analysis indicated that the majority of TCR beta V segments exhibited productivity approximately 90% or approximately 30% of the time.

As for this clone: The antigen is unknown.

Deletions cut 8 bases from V and 7 bases from J, with 9 bases between. CDR3 length equals 11 residues. In germline, CDR1 is SNHLY, CDR2 FYNNEI. The PCR made use of 60 Vbeta and 13 Jbeta primers. Sequencing used immunoSEQ multiplex PCR; TCRdb keeps in-frame clones, though not all of them. The sample has 150,000 to 200,000 clones; around 80% are singletons. This chain links TRBV2 with TRBJ2-1; maybe TRBD2 (6 bases). Material for sequencing was PBMCs. The source is a woman aged 25 to 45 in good health and CMV-seronegative. For the CDR3, the DNA is TGTGCCAGCCGGCTAGCGAATGAGCAGTTCTTC. It is translated as CASRLANEQFF.